Shown below are 9 T cell receptor beta chains from a single sample sequenced in a study of blood T cells in healthy people across ages. Together with a sample-barcoded 5' primer, a J-beta primer mix was included in a second PCR lasting roughly 6 to 12 cycles. TCRdb itself ran the 5' RACE reads through MiXCR, one entry per CDR3 protein. The sample holds some 710,000 distinct CDR3 sequences; about half are singletons and the top ten take around 18%. The sequenced sample consisted of blood. These receptors were collected from a man aged 80 or over in good health.

This clonotype was counted between two and nine times. This chain links TRBV7-6 with TRBJ2-7; perhaps TRBD1 as D (6 bases). The CDR3 runs 13 residues. V was pared by 5 bases and J by 4 bases, with 12 bases between. Germline values: CDR1 SGHVS, CDR2 FNYEAQ. The DNA of the CDR3 is TGTGCCAGCAGCGCCGGGACACAGTACGAGCAGTACTTC. Translated, it gives CASSAGTQYEQYF.

V usage is TRBV6-5 and J usage is TRBJ2-4; D remains unclear. The DNA end is a closer match to TRBJ2-7, so the J assignment may be wrong. CDR1 and CDR2 from the germline V gene are MNHEY and SVGAGI. The CDR3 sequence is 14 residues long. The CDR3 DNA reads as TGTGCCAGCAGTTATTCGGACCCAGCCTACGAGCAGTACTTC. Translating gives CASSYSDPAYEQYF.

This clonotype came up once. V and J are TRBV27 and TRBJ2-7, with D possibly TRBD1 on 6 matching bases. V was trimmed by 7 bases and J by 0 bases, leaving 16 bases between them. The CDR3 consists of 15 residues. Germline V gives CDR1 MNHEY, CDR2 SMNVEV (reference sequence). The CDR3 region is CASKIGQLISYEQYF. Written as DNA, the CDR3 is TGTGCCAGCAAAATCGGACAGCTGATCTCCTACGAGCAGTACTTC.

Notes on this clonotype: This may be a read error, as it is one base from a much larger clone. V gene TRBV7-2 combines with J gene TRBJ2-5; 7 bases align to TRBD1. The CDR3 consists of 14 residues. The V and J ends lost 1 base and 4 bases, in that order; junction bases with no gene match: 3. Germline-derived CDR1 and CDR2 are SGHTA and FQGNSA. CDR3 in amino acids: CASSLETGTETQYF. As DNA, the CDR3 is TGTGCCAGCAGCTTAGAGACAGGGACAGAGACCCAGTACTTC.

The V call is TRBV5-6, the J call TRBJ2-3; D possibly corresponds to TRBD1 (6 bases). Trimming pared 3 bases from V and 2 bases from J, leaving 16 bases between. The V gene's germline CDR1 is SGHDT and CDR2 YYEEEE. The CDR3 is 16 residues long. The CDR3 DNA is TGTGCCAGCAGCTCCGGACAGACCAGACCCACAGATACGCAGTATTTT. Protein sequence: CASSSGQTRPTDTQYF.

This chain links TRBV11-2 with TRBJ2-5, with D possibly being TRBD2 (6 bases). The CDR3 is 15 residues long. V gave up 1 base and J gave up 1 base, with 10 bases separating them. Germline CDR1 reads SGHAT; CDR2 reads FQNNGV. The DNA of the CDR3 is TGTGCCAGCAGCTTAGTTGCTAGCGCCCAAGAGACCCAGTACTTC. It yields the protein CASSLVASAQETQYF.

This clonotype was counted a few times. The J gene is TRBJ2-3, the V gene TRBV20-1; unclear D gene. The CDR3 runs to 16 residues. Germline V gene sequence: CDR1 DFQATT, CDR2 SNEGSKA (reference sequence). V was pared by 0 bases and J by 4 bases, with 17 bases between. The CDR3 nucleotides read TGCAGTGCTAGAGATGTAGCCGGAAGCGTGGCAGATACGCAGTATTTT. Translating gives CSARDVAGSVADTQYF.

A word on this clonotype: This may stem from a read error, because a much larger clone lies one nucleotide away. The chain couples TRBV24-1 to TRBJ1-2; D perhaps matches TRBD1 (6 bases). The CDR3 has 12 amino acids. Looked up from germline, CDR1 is KGHDR and CDR2 is SFDVKD. The CDR3 bases are TGTGCCACCAGTGAGGGGGGCTATGGCCACACCTTC. It specifies CATSEGGYGHTF.

The chain joins TRBV7-2 to TRBJ1-4, with D hard to call. The CDR3 extends over 15 amino acids. Between the trimmed V and J ends, which lost 3 bases and 2 bases, there was a span of 10 bases. Germline V gives CDR1 SGHTA, CDR2 FQGNSA. The CDR3 loop is CASSLDAHTNEKLFF. CDR3 bases: TGTGCCAGCAGCTTGGACGCCCACACTAATGAAAAACTGTTTTTT. Based on the CDR3 plus reference TRBV7-2 and TRBJ1-4, the full variable domain is GAGVSQSPSNKVTEKGKDVELRCDPISGHTALYWYRQSLGQGLEFLIYFQGNSAPDKSGLPSDRFSAERTGGSVSTLTIQRTQQEDSAVYLCASSLDAHTNEKLFFGSGTQLSVL.